This T cell receptor (beta chain) was recovered during a study of blood T cell repertoires in COVID-19. Overall study: The origin of the acute and convalescent COVID-19 samples was the United States, Italy and Spain. Sample material is recorded as cDNA or gDNA derived from T cells, B-cell-depleted T cells, or PBMCs.

Per the authors' pipeline: Reference gene primer amplification gave nucleated cell count estimates. Repertoires were generated with immunoSEQ multiplex PCR, while TCRdb's copy carries only in-frame clones and drops some. The DNA was the basis for D and trimming; V, J and clone size are from that table. This table holds around 45,000 clones, 86% found once. The clonotype originates from a man in his fifties or sixties with active or convalescent COVID-19. The sequencing input was peripheral blood.

CDR3 amino acids: CASSGQYSNQPQHF. For the CDR3, the DNA is TGTGCCAGCAGTGGACAGTATAGCAATCAGCCCCAGCATTTT. The rearrangement uses TRBV2 and TRBJ1-5, with D possibly TRBD1 on 5 matching bases. Germline CDR1 and CDR2: SNHLY and FYNNEI. CDR3 size: 14 residues. Trimming took 4 bases from V and 0 from J, leaving 7 bases between them. Combining the CDR3 with reference TRBV2 and TRBJ1-5 gives the whole variable domain EPEVTQTPSHQVTQMGQEVILRCVPISNHLYFYWYRQILGQKVEFLVSFYNNEISEKSEIFDDQFSVERPDGSNFTLKIRSTKLEDSAMYFCASSGQYSNQPQHFGDGTRLSIL.